This record looks at one TCR beta chain sequence and its context. The data belong to a study of blood T cell repertoires in COVID-19. Whole-study context: COVID-19 samples from acute and convalescent phases originated in the United States, Italy and Spain. PBMCs, B-cell-depleted T cells, or T cells were the source of the cDNA or gDNA that made up the material.

In the authors' workflow: It was from reference gene primer amplification that nucleated cell counts were estimated. Clones were sequenced by immunoSEQ multiplex PCR, and TCRdb holds only the in-frame ones, with some missing. V, J and clone size are taken as reported in that table, and D and trimming were inferred from the DNA itself. There are 70,000 to 90,000 clones in the sample; around 84% occur only once, and 7% to 9% lies in the top ten. Germline CDR1 and CDR2: MDHEN and SYDVKM. With 8 bases clipped from V and 1 base from J, the junction kept 6 bases outside the gene matches. This CDR3 has 15 residues.

Sequenced material: peripheral blood. The TCR sequence derives from an elderly man with active or convalescent COVID-19. V and J are TRBV28 and TRBJ2-2; 8 nucleotides agree with TRBD1. The CDR3: CASGLTGVNTGELFF. The CDR3 DNA follows: TGTGCCAGCGGACTGACAGGGGTGAACACCGGGGAGCTGTTTTTT.